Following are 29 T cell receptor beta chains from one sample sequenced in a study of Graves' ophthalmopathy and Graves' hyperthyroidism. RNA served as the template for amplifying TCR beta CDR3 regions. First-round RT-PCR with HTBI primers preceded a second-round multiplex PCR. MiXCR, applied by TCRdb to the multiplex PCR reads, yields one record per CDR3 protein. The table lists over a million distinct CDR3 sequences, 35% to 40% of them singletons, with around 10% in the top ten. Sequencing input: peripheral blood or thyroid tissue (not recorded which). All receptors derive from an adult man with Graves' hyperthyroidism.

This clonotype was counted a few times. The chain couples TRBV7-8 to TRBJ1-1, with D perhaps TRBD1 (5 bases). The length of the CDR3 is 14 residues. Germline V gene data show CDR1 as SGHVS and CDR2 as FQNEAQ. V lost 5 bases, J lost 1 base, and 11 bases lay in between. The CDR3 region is CASSRGFSNTEAFF. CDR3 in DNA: TGTGCCAGCAGCCGGGGGTTCTCGAACACTGAAGCTTTCTTT. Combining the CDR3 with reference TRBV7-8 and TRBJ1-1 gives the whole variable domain GAGVSQSPRYKVAKRGQDVALRCDPISGHVSLFWYQQALGQGPEFLTYFQNEAQLDKSGLPSDRFFAERPEGSVSTLKIQRTQQEDSAVYLCASSRGFSNTEAFFGQGTRLTVV.

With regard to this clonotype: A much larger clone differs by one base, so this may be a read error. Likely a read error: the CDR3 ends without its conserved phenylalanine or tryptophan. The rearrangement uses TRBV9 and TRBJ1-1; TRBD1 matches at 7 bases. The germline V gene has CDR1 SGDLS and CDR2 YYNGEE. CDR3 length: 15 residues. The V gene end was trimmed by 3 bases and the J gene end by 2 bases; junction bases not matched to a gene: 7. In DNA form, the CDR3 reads TGTGCCAGCAGCGGCACGGGACAGAGAAACACTGAAGCTTTCCTT. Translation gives CASSGTGQRNTEAFL.

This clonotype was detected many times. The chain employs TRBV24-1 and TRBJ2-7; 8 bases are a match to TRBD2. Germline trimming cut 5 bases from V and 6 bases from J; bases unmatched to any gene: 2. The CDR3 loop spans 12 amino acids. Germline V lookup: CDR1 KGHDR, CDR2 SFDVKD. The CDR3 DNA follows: TGTGCCACCAGTGTCACTAGCGGCGAGCAGTACTTC. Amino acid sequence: CATSVTSGEQYF.

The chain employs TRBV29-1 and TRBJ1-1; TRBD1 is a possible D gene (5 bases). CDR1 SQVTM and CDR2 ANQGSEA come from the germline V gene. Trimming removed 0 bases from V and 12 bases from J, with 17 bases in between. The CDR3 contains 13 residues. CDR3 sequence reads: CSVEDRGEAATFF. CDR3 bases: TGCAGCGTTGAAGATCGGGGCGAGGCGGCGACTTTCTTT.

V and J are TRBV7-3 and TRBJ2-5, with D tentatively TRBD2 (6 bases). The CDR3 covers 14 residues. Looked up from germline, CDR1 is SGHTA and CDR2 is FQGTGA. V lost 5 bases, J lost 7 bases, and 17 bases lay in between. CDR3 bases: TGTGCCAGCAGCGCCCCCGGAGGTAGCGGGACCCAGTACTTC. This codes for CASSAPGGSGTQYF. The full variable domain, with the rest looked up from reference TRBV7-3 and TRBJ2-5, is GAGVSQTPSNKVTEKGKYVELRCDPISGHTALYWYRQSLGQGPEFLIYFQGTGAADDSGLPNDRFFAVRPEGSVSTLKIQRTERGDSAVYLCASSAPGGSGTQYFGPGTRLLVL.

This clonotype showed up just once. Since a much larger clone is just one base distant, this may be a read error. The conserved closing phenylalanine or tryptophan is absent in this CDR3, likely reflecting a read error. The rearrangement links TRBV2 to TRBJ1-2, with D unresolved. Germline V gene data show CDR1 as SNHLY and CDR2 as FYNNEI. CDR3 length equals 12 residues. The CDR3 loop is CASSQDFYGYTL. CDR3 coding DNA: TGCGCCAGCAGCCAAGACTTCTATGGCTACACCCTC.

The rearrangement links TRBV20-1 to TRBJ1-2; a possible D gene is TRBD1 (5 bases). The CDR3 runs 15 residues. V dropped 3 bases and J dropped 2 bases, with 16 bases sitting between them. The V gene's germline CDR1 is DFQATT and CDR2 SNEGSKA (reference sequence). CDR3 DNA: TGCAGTGCTAGTATCCCCGGGGGATTGAACTATGGCTACACCTTC. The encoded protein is CSASIPGGLNYGYTF.

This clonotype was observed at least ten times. The CDR3 protein is CASSANADSGNTIYF. CDR3 DNA sequence: TGTGCCAGCAGCGCAAACGCCGACTCTGGAAACACCATATATTTT. V usage is TRBV9 and J usage is TRBJ1-3; D is ambiguous. V was trimmed by 3 bases and J by 0 bases, leaving 10 bases between them. Germline CDR1 and CDR2: SGDLS and YYNGEE. The length of the CDR3 is 15 residues.

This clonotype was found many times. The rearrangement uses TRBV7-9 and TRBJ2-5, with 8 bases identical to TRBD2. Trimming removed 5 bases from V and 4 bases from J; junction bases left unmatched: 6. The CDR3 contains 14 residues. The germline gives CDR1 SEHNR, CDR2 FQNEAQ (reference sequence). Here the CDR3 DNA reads TGTGCCAGCAGCGAAAGACTAGCGAGAGAGACCCAGTACTTC. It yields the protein CASSERLARETQYF.

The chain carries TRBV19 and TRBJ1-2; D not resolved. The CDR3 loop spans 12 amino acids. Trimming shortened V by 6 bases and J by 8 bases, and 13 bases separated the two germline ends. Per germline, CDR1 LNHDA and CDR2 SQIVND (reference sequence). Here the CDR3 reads CASRERVGGYTF. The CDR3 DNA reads TGTGCCAGTAGGGAGCGGGTTGGCGGCTACACCTTC.

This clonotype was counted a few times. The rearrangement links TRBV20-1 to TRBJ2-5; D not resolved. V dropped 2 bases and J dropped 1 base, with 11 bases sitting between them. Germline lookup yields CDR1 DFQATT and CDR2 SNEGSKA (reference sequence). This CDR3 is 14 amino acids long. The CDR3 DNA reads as TGCAGTGCTAGAACTCCACAGAGCCAAGAGACCCAGTACTTC. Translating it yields CSARTPQSQETQYF.

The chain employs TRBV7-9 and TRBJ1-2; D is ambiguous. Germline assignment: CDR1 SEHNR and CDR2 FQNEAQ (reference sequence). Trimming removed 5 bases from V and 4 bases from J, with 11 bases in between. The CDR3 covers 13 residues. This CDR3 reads CASSQEFAYGYTF. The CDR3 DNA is TGTGCCAGCAGCCAAGAGTTCGCCTATGGCTACACCTTC. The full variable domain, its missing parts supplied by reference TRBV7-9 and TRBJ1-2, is DTGVSQNPRHKITKRGQNVTFRCDPISEHNRLYWYRQTLGQGPEFLTYFQNEAQLEKSRLLSDRFSAERPKGSFSTLEIQRTEQGDSAMYLCASSQEFAYGYTFGSGTRLTVV.

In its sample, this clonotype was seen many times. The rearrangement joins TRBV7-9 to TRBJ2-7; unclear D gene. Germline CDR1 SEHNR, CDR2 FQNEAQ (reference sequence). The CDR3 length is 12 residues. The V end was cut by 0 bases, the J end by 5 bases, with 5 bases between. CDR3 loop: CASSLAFDEQYF. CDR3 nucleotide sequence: TGTGCCAGCAGCTTAGCGTTTGACGAGCAGTACTTC.

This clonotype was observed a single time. The CDR3 spells CASRPGTGRASGDGYTF. Written as DNA, the CDR3 is TGTGCCAGCAGACCCGGGACAGGACGGGCTTCGGGTGATGGCTACACCTTC. The chain couples TRBV7-9 to TRBJ1-2; 8 bases align to TRBD1. With V trimmed by 6 bases and J by 6 bases, 18 bases remained unmatched. CDR1 SEHNR and CDR2 FQNEAQ come from the germline V gene (reference sequence). The CDR3 loop spans 17 amino acids.

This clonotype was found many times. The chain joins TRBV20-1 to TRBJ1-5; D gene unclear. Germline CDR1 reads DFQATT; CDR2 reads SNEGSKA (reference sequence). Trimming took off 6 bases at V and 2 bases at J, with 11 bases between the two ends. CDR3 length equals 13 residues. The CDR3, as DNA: TGCAGTGCCCGGGGTTATGGCAATCAGCCCCAGCATTTT. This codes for CSARGYGNQPQHF.

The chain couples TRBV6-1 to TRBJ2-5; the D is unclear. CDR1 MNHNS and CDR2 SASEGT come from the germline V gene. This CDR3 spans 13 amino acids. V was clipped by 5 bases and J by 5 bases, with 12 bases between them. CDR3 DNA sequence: TGTGCCAGCAGTTACTCGCGGTCGGAGACCCAGTACTTC. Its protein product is CASSYSRSETQYF.

The DNA for the CDR3 is TGTGCCAGCAGTGCTTTCGGGGGCCCCAGCTCCTACGAGCAGTACTTC. Its translation: CASSAFGGPSSYEQYF. The V gene is TRBV25-1, the J gene TRBJ2-7; D could derive from TRBD1 or TRBD2 (6 bases each). CDR1 and CDR2 (germline): MGHDK, SYGVNS. The CDR3 spans 16 residues. The ends were cut back, 4 bases at V and 0 bases at J, with 16 bases in the middle.

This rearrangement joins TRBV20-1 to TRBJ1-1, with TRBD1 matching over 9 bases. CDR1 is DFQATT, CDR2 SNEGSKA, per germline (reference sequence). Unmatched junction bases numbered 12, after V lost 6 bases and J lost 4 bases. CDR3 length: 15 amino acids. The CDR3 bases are TGCAGTGCCATACGGGACAGGGTGGGTCGCACTGAAGCTTTCTTT. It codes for CSAIRDRVGRTEAFF.

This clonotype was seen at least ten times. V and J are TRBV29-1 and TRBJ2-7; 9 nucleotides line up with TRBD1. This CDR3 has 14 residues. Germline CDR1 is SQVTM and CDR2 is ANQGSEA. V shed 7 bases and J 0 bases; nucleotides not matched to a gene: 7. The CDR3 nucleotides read TGCAGCGCCCGGGGGACAGGGAGCTCCTACGAGCAGTACTTC. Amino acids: CSARGTGSSYEQYF.

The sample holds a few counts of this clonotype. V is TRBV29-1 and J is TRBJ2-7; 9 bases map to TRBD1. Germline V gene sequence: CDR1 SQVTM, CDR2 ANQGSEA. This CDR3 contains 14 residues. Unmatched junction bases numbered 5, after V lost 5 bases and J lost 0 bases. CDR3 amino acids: CSVRGQGSSYEQYF. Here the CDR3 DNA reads TGCAGCGTTCGGGGACAGGGATCCTCCTACGAGCAGTACTTC.

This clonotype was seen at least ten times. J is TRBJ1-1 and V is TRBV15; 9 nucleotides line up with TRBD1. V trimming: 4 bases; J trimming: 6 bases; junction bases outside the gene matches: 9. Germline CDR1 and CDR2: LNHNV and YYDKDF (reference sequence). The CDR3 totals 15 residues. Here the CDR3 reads CATSKEQGAASEAFF. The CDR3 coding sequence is TGTGCCACCAGCAAAGAACAGGGGGCGGCGTCTGAAGCTTTCTTT.

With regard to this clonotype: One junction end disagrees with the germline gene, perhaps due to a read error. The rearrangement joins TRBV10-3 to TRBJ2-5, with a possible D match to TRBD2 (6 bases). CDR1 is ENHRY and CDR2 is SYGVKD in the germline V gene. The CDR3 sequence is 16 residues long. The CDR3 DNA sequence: TGTGCCAGCAGTTACTTGGGACTGGGGGGTGGGGAGACCCAGTACTTC. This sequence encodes CASSYLGLGGGETQYF.

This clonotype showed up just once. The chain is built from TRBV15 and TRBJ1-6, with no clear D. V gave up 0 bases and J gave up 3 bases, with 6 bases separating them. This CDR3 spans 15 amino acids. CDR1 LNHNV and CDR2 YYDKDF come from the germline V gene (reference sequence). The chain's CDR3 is CATSRERGYNSPLHF. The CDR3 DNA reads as TGTGCCACCAGCAGAGAGCGGGGCTATAATTCACCCCTCCACTTT. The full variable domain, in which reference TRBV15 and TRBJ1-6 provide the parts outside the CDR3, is DAMVIQNPRYQVTQFGKPVTLSCSQTLNHNVMYWYQQKSSQAPKLLFHYYDKDFNNEADTPDNFQSRRPNTSFCFLDIRSPGLGDTAMYLCATSRERGYNSPLHFGNGTRLTVT.

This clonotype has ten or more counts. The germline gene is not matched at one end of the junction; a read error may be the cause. The CDR3 DNA is TGTGCCAGCAGCGACACAGGGGCGAGGGACTTC. Its protein is CASSDTGARDF. The genes are TRBV7-2 and TRBJ2-7; 7 bases are shared with TRBD1. The germline V gene encodes CDR1 SGHTA and CDR2 FQGNSA. This CDR3 is built from 11 residues.

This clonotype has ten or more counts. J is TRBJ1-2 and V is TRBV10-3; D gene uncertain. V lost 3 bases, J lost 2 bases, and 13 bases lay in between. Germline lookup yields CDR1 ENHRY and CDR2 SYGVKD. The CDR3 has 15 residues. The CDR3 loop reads CAISDLASTNYGYTF. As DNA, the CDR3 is TGTGCCATCAGTGACCTTGCTTCCACCAACTATGGCTACACCTTC.

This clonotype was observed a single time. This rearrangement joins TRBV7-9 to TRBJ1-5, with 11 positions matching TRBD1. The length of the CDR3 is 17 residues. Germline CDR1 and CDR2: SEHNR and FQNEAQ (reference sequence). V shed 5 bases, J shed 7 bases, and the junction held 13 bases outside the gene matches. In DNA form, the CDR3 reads TGTGCCAGCAGCCCGGGGCCCGGACAGGGGGCGGGGCAGCCCCAGCATTTT. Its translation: CASSPGPGQGAGQPQHF. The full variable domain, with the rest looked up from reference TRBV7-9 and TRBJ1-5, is DTGVSQNPRHKITKRGQNVTFRCDPISEHNRLYWYRQTLGQGPEFLTYFQNEAQLEKSRLLSDRFSAERPKGSFSTLEIQRTEQGDSAMYLCASSPGPGQGAGQPQHFGDGTRLSIL.

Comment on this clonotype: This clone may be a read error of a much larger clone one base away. The CDR3: CASGTGRNQPQHF. The CDR3 nucleotides are TGTGCCAGCGGGACAGGTCGCAATCAGCCCCAGCATTTT. The rearrangement joins TRBV6-2 or TRBV6-3 to TRBJ1-5; the match to TRBD1 covers 8 bases. The CDR3 consists of 13 residues. Germline-derived CDR1 and CDR2 are MNHEY and SVGEGT. V trimming: 8 bases; J trimming: 2 bases; junction bases outside the gene matches: 2.

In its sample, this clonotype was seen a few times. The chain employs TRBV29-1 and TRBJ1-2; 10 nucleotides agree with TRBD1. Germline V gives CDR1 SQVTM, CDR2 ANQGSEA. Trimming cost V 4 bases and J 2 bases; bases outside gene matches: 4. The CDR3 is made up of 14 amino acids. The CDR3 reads CSVGKGQGNYGYTF. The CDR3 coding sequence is TGCAGCGTTGGAAAGGGACAGGGGAACTATGGCTACACCTTC. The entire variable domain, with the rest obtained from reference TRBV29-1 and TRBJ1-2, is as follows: SAVISQKPSRDICQRGTSLTIQCQVDSQVTMMFWYRQQPGQSLTLIATANQGSEATYESGFVIDKFPISRPNLTFSTLTVSNMSPEDSSIYLCSVGKGQGNYGYTFGSGTRLTVV.

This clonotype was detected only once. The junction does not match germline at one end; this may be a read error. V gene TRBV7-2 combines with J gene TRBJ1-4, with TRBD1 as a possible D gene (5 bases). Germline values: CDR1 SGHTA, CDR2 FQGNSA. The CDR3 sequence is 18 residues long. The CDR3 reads CASRPRVGVGTATEKLFF. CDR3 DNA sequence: TGTGCCAGCAGGCCTCGAGTAGGAGTAGGGACGGCGACGGAAAAGCTGTTTTTT.